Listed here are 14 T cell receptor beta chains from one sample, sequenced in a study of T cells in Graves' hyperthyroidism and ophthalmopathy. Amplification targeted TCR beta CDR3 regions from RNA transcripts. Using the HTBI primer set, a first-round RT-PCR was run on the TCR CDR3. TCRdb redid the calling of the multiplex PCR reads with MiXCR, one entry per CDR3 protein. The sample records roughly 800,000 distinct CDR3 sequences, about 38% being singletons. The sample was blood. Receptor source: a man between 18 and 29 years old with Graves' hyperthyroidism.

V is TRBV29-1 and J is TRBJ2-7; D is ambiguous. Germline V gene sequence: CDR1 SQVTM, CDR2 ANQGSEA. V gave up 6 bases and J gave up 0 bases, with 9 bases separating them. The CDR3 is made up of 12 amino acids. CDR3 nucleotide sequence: TGCAGCGTAAAATCAGGCTCCTACGAGCAGTACTTC. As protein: CSVKSGSYEQYF.

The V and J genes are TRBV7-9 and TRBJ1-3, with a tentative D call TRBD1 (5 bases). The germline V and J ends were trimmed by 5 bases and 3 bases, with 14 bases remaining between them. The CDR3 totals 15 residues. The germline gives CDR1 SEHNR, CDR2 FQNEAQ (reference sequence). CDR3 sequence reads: CASSTQTDRGNTIYF. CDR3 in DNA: TGTGCCAGCAGCACCCAGACAGACCGTGGAAACACCATATATTTT.

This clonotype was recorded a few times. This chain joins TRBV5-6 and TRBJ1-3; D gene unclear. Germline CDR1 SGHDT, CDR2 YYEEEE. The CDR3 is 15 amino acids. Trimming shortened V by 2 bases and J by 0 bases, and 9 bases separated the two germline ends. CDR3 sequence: CASSLWAGSGNTIYF. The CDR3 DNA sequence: TGTGCCAGCAGCTTATGGGCCGGCTCTGGAAACACCATATATTTT.

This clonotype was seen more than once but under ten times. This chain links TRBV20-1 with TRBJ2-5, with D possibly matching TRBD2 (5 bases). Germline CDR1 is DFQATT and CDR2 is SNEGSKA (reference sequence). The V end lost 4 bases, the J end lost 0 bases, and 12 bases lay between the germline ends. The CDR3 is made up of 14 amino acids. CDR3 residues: CSAIQDSYQETQYF. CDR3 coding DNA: TGCAGTGCTATTCAGGACTCGTACCAAGAGACCCAGTACTTC.

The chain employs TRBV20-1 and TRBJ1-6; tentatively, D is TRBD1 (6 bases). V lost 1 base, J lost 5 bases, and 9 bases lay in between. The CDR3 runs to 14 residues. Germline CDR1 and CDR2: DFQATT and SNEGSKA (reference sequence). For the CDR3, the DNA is TGCAGTGCTAGAGGGGCAGGGGATAATTCACCCCTCCACTTT. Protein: CSARGAGDNSPLHF.

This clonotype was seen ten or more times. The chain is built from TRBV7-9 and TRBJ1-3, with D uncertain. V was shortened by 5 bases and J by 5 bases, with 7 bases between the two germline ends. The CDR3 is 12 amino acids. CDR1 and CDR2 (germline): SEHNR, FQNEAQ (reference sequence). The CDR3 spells CASSDSRNTIYF. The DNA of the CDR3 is TGTGCCAGCAGCGATAGCAGAAACACCATATATTTT.

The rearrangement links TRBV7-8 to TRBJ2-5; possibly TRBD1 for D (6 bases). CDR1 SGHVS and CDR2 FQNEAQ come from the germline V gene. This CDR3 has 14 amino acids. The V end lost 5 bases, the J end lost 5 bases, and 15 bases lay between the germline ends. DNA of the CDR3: TGTGCCAGCAGCCCTGAGGGGGTAGGGGAGACCCAGTACTTC. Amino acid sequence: CASSPEGVGETQYF.

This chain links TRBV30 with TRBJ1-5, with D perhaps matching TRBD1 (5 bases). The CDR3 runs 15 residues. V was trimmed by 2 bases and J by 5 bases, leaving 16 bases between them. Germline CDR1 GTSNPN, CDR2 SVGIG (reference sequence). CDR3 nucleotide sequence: TGTGCCTGGAGTACACCGGGACTTAATGATCAGCCCCAGCATTTT. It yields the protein CAWSTPGLNDQPQHF.

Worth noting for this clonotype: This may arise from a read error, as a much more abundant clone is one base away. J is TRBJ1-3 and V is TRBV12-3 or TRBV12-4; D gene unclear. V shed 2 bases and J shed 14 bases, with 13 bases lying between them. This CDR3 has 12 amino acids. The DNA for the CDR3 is TGTGCCAGCAGTTTACCCCACAGTATATTATATTTT. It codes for CASSLPHSILYF.

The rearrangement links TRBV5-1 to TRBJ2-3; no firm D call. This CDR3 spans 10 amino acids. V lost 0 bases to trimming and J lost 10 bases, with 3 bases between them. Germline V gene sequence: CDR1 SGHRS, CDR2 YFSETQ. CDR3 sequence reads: CASSLDSQYF. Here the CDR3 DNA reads TGCGCCAGCAGCTTGGATTCGCAGTATTTT.

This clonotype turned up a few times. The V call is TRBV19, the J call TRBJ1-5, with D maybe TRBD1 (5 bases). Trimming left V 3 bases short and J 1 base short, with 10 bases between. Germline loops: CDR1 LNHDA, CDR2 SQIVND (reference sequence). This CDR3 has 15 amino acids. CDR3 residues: CASSIFGTSNQPQHF. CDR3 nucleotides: TGTGCCAGTAGTATCTTCGGGACGAGCAATCAGCCCCAGCATTTT.

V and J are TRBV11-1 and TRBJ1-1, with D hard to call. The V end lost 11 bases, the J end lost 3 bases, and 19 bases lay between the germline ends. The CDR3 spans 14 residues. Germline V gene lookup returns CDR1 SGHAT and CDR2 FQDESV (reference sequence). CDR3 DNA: TGTGCCTGGACTCCCTCCATAGTCGACACTGAAGCTTTCTTT. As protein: CAWTPSIVDTEAFF.

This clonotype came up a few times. The CDR3 nucleotides read TGTGCCAGCAGCCAAGGCCTAGCGGAAACCGGGGAGCTGTTTTTT. It yields the protein CASSQGLAETGELFF. The chain employs TRBV14 and TRBJ2-2; 7 bases map to TRBD2. Looked up from germline, CDR1 is SGHDN and CDR2 is FVKESK. After removal of 1 base from V and 5 bases from J, the junction contained 4 bases not matched to a gene. CDR3 size: 15 residues.

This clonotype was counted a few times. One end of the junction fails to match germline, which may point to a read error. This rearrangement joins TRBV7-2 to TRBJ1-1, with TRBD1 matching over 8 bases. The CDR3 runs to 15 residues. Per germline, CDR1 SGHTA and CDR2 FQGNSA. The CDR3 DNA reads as TGCGCCAGCAGCCAAGAGGAGACAGGGGTCACTGAAGCTTTCTTT. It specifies CASSQEETGVTEAFF.